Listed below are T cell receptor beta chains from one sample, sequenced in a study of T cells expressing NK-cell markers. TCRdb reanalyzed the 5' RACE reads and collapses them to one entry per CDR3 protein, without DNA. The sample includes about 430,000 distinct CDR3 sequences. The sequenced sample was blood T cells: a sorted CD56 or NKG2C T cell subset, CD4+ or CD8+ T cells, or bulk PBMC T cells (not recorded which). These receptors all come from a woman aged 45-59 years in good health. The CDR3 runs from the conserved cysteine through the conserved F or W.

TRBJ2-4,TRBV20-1,CSARFGGLVQAKNIQYF
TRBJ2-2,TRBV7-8,CASSLNRLLRGTGELFF
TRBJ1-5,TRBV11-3,CASSHTGLDQPQHF
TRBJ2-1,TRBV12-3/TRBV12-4,CASSRTRISYNEQFF
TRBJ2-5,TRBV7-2,CASSLVGVAGVNKETQYF
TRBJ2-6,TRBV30,CASATGANVLTF
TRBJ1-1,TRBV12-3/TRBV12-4,CAILGADANTEAFF
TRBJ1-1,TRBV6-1,CASSEITVEAFF
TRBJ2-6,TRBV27,CATHPRGDFSGANVLTF
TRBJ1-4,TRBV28,CATALNEKLFF
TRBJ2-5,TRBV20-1,CSARRQGETQYF
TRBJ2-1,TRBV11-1,CASSSRVGLRGNEQFF
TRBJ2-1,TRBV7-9,CASSFRFGLAGGQHGSSYNEQFF
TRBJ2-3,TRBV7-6,CASSSLDRVRTDTQYF
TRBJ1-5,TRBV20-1,CSARVLGGGPNQPQHF
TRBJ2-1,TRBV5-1,CASSSPRGSSWYNEQFF
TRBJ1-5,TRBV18,CASSPGQGSYQPQHF
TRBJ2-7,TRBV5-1,CASSGTTGVNEQYF
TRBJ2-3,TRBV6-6,CARSRDGTDTQYF
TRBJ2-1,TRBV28,CASFSGEGPYNEQFF
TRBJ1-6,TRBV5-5,CASSGPRQGNSPLHF
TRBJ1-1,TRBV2,CASSDRGPIKAFF
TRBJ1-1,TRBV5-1,CASSSGGETEAFF
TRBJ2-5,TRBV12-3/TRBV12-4,CASCPTYPNPSTGGETQYF
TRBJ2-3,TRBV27,CASSPLAHTDTQYF
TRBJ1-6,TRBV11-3,CASTTGGGHNSPLHF
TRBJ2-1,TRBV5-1,CASSLVRFQEQFF